One and the same sample provided the 10 T cell receptor beta chains below, sequenced in a study of tumor-infiltrating lymphocytes in primary liver carcinoma. TCR beta cDNA was made from roughly 500 ng total RNA with a constant-region primer. It was through three nested multiplex PCR rounds of slightly modified ARM-PCR that TCR beta libraries arose. The first two PCR rounds used TRBV1-TRBV30 forward primers with a C-beta reverse primer, roughly 10 cycles each. TCRdb fed the multiplex PCR reads into MiXCR, producing one record per CDR3 protein. The repertoire holds some 320,000 distinct CDR3 sequences, with about 60% as singletons. Extraction also yielded germline DNA, while blood RNA was obtained from unsorted whole blood. Sequenced: peripheral blood. These receptors were obtained from a man aged 35 to 55 with primary liver carcinoma and hepatitis B virus infection.

In the case of this clonotype: The junction differs from germline at one of its ends, possibly a read error. This chain uses TRBV6-7 with TRBJ1-1, with D tentatively TRBD1 (5 bases). TRBV6-7 is treated as an ORF (open reading frame) with a function not yet certain. This CDR3 is built from 17 residues. The CDR3, as DNA: TGTGCCAACACCCCATGGGGGGGTAAGGCCATGAACACTGAAGCTTTTTTT. Residues: CANTPWGGKAMNTEAFF.

With regard to this clonotype: A junction end diverges from the germline sequence, so it may reflect a read error. The CDR3 DNA reads as TGTGCCAGCAGGCGAGGGGGAGGATGGGGGCTGATAGCGGTGAAGTCCTACAACGAGCAGTTCTTC. Its protein is CASRRGGGWGLIAVKSYNEQFF. V is TRBV6-5 and J is TRBJ2-1, with D perhaps being TRBD1 or TRBD2 (6 bases each). Germline V gene lookup returns CDR1 MNHEY and CDR2 SVGAGI. The CDR3 loop spans 22 amino acids.

This clonotype was seen ten or more times. This chain joins TRBV6-1 and TRBJ1-1; D is unresolved. This CDR3 spans 11 amino acids. The germline V and J ends were trimmed by 6 bases and 2 bases, with 4 bases remaining between them. Germline lookup yields CDR1 MNHNS and CDR2 SASEGT. CDR3 residues: CASRPNTEAFF. The DNA for the CDR3 is TGTGCCAGCAGACCTAACACTGAAGCTTTCTTT.

Concerning this clonotype: The junction departs from germline at one end; a sequencing error may be responsible. The chain is built from TRBV10-3 and TRBJ2-1; tentative D call: TRBD2 (6 bases). The germline gives CDR1 ENHRY, CDR2 SYGVKD. This CDR3 contains 14 residues. As DNA, the CDR3 is TGTGCCGTCAGTGGTAGCGGCTCTTACAATGAGCAGTTCTTC. Its protein is CAVSGSGSYNEQFF.

In regard to this clonotype: A junction boundary mismatches the germline segment, possibly from a read error. This chain links TRBV11-2 with TRBJ2-3, with 8 bases lining up with TRBD2. CDR1 and CDR2 (germline): SGHAT, FQNNGV. CDR3 length equals 19 residues. The CDR3 loop reads CVSSPKGLTGGTSTGTQYF. In DNA, the CDR3 is TGTGTCAGCAGCCCGAAGGGACTAACGGGAGGGACGAGTACAGGTACGCAGTATTTT.

As for this clonotype: One junction end disagrees with the germline gene, perhaps due to a read error. This chain's CDR3 is CGSSLRDRGGLAGQTYNEQFF. The CDR3 nucleotides read TGCGGCAGCAGCCTCCGGGACAGGGGGGGACTAGCGGGCCAGACCTACAATGAGCAGTTCTTC. The chain combines TRBV4-1 with TRBJ2-1; possible D gene TRBD2, 12 bases. Germline-derived CDR1 and CDR2 are MGHRA and YSYEKL. CDR3 length equals 21 residues.

Concerning this clonotype itself: The CDR3 does not close with the conserved phenylalanine or tryptophan, likely indicating a read error. This rearrangement joins TRBV11-3 to TRBJ2-2; maybe TRBD2 (5 bases). V was pared by 1 base and J by 5 bases, with 14 bases between. The CDR3 runs 16 residues. CDR1 is SGHNT, CDR2 YENEEA, per germline. CDR3 in DNA: TGTGCCAGCAGCTTAGTGTCCAGCCGAGGGACCGGGGAGCTGTTTTAC. Encoded protein: CASSLVSSRGTGELFY.

This clonotype was detected many times. The rearrangement joins TRBV12-3 or TRBV12-4 to TRBJ2-7; D perhaps matches TRBD2 (5 bases). This CDR3 region has 13 residues. The V end lost 3 bases, the J end lost 1 base, and 7 bases lay between the germline ends. The CDR3 region has the DNA TGTGCCAGCAGTTTGACTATATCCTACGAGCAGTACTTC. As protein: CASSLTISYEQYF.

This clonotype has only one observation. Likely a read error: the CDR3 ends without its conserved phenylalanine or tryptophan. CDR3 amino acids: CAISESPGAHDNEQFL. As DNA, the CDR3 is TGCGCCATCAGTGAGTCCCCGGGGGCTCATGACAATGAGCAGTTCCTC. The V and J genes are TRBV10-3 and TRBJ2-1; D may correspond to TRBD1 or TRBD2 (6 bases each). The CDR3 consists of 16 residues. From germline, CDR1 is ENHRY and CDR2 SYGVKD.

Details on this clonotype: This may come from a read error, since a much larger clone is one base off. The rearrangement uses TRBV29-1 and TRBJ1-1; D is unclear. The CDR3 is 15 residues long. Germline-derived CDR1 and CDR2 are SQVTM and ANQGSEA. The V end was cut by 1 base, the J end by 7 bases, with 19 bases between. CDR3 amino acids: CSVEGSQAPFREAFF. The CDR3 DNA is TGCAGCGTTGAAGGGTCTCAAGCCCCCTTTCGTGAAGCTTTCTTT. The variable domain in full, completed from reference TRBV29-1 and TRBJ1-1, reads SAVISQKPSRDICQRGTSLTIQCQVDSQVTMMFWYRQQPGQSLTLIATANQGSEATYESGFVIDKFPISRPNLTFSTLTVSNMSPEDSSIYLCSVEGSQAPFREAFFGQGTRLTVV.